The clone carrying this TCR beta chain was picked up many times. Its antigen is not known. Memory CD4+ cells were defined as CD4+CD45RO+CD25-. Whole-study results and caveats: Tumor-infiltrating Treg TCR alpha and beta sequences overlapped most with tumor naive CD4+ T cells, then blood naive.

Semi-nested PCR with Nested Universal Primer A followed constant-region reverse priming of full-length variable regions. TCRdb fed the 5' RACE reads into MiXCR, producing one record per CDR3 protein. The sample holds 55,000 to 70,000 distinct CDR3 sequences; roughly 30% are singletons and the top ten take approximately 3.3%. Trimming took off 5 bases at V and 5 bases at J, with 16 bases between the two ends. Germline V gives CDR1 MNHEY, CDR2 SVGAGI. The CDR3 runs 14 residues. The sample taken for sequencing was tumor-infiltrating memory CD4+ T cells sorted from the breast tumor. As for subset: memory CD4+ T cells, CD4+CD45RO+CD25-. The V gene is TRBV6-5, the J gene TRBJ2-7; a weak D match, TRBD1 (6 bases). The clonotype originates from a female donor with breast cancer. CDR3 sequence reads: CASSNPGRGHEQYF. The CDR3 DNA reads TGTGCCAGCAGTAACCCCGGCAGGGGTCACGAGCAGTACTTC.